Following are 19 T cell receptor beta chains from one sample sequenced in a study of T cells in Graves' hyperthyroidism and ophthalmopathy (dated by TCRdb to about 2019). Library preparation used multiplex PCR. Reads for this sample came from an Illumina HiSeq 2000. TCR beta CDR3 regions were amplified from RNA transcripts. The TCR CDR3 was subjected to a first round of RT-PCR using the HTBI primer set and the Qiagen OneStep RT-PCR kit. The raw public data were reprocessed by TCRdb itself: fastp quality trimming at Q25, MiXCR clonotype calling, in-frame beta chains only. When rows share a CDR3 protein, they turn into one entry using the most common DNA and genes. The sample profile shows hundreds of thousands of distinct CDR3 sequences; approximately 15% of them were found once. The ten most abundant clones make up roughly 5.7% of the sample. Sequenced: blood. The source of these receptors is a woman in her thirties with Graves' hyperthyroidism that later progressed to Graves' ophthalmopathy.

This clonotype was detected a few times. The chain recombines TRBV9 with TRBJ2-2; 9 nucleotides match TRBD2. Germline V gene sequence: CDR1 SGDLS, CDR2 YYNGEE. The J segment lost 1 base and the V segment lost 0 bases, leaving 4 bases of the junction unmatched. This CDR3 comprises 17 residues. The CDR3 nucleotides are TGTGCCAGCAGCGTAGCTCCACTAGCGGGGAACACCGGGGAGCTGTTTTTT. It translates to CASSVAPLAGNTGELFF.

This clonotype came up many times. This sequence joins TRBV9 and TRBJ1-4; 7 nucleotides agree with TRBD1. V lost 0 bases to trimming and J lost 0 bases; unmatched junction nucleotides: 5. The CDR3 has 17 residues. Germline CDR1 reads SGDLS; CDR2 reads YYNGEE. This CDR3 is CASSVEQGKATNEKLFF. CDR3 bases: TGTGCCAGCAGCGTAGAACAGGGGAAAGCAACTAATGAAAAACTGTTTTTT.

Ten or more counts support this clonotype. This chain uses TRBV6-1 with TRBJ2-5; D tentatively reads TRBD1 or TRBD2 (6 bases each). V was trimmed by 5 bases and J by 4 bases, leaving 8 bases between them. Germline loops: CDR1 MNHNS, CDR2 SASEGT. The CDR3 is 12 residues long. The CDR3, as DNA: TGTGCCAGCAGTTGGGGGGCAGAGACCCAGTACTTC. It is translated as CASSWGAETQYF.

This clonotype has more than one count but fewer than ten. A much larger clone lies a single base off, so this may be a read error. The chain combines TRBV7-2 with TRBJ2-7, with 10 bases identical to TRBD2. Germline V gives CDR1 SGHTA, CDR2 FQGNSA. Trimming took 1 base from V and 2 from J; bases not matched to a gene: 5. The CDR3 length is 16 residues. CDR3 protein: CASSLGGSGRPYEQYF. CDR3 coding DNA: TGTGCCAGCAGCTTAGGTGGTAGCGGGAGGCCCTACGAGCAGTACTTC. The whole variable domain, remainder taken from reference TRBV7-2 and TRBJ2-7, is GAGVSQSPSNKVTEKGKDVELRCDPISGHTALYWYRQSLGQGLEFLIYFQGNSAPDKSGLPSDRFSAERTGGSVSTLTIQRTQQEDSAVYLCASSLGGSGRPYEQYFGPGTRLTVT.

This clonotype was picked up many times. The V and J genes are TRBV7-3 and TRBJ2-7; 11 bases are shared with TRBD1. CDR3 length equals 16 residues. CDR1 SGHTA and CDR2 FQGTGA come from the germline V gene. Trimming took 5 bases from V and 6 from J; bases not matched to a gene: 12. CDR3 loop: CASSLTTDRGRREQYF. The CDR3 DNA is TGTGCCAGCAGCCTTACTACGGACAGGGGGCGACGCGAGCAGTACTTC.

This clonotype was picked up many times. V is TRBV20-1 and J is TRBJ2-1; TRBD2 aligns across 15 bases. Trimming took 1 base from V and 3 from J; bases not matched to a gene: 16. The CDR3 consists of 21 residues. The germline V gene has CDR1 DFQATT and CDR2 SNEGSKA (reference sequence). The CDR3 sequence is CSARAERGTSGRPADYNEQFF. The CDR3 DNA reads TGCAGTGCTAGAGCTGAGCGAGGGACTAGCGGGAGGCCTGCTGACTACAATGAGCAGTTCTTC.

This clonotype came up a few times. The V and J genes are TRBV10-3 and TRBJ2-3; 8 positions agree with TRBD2. The CDR3 has 13 residues. Germline CDR1 reads ENHRY; CDR2 reads SYGVKD. The trim removed 9 bases at V and 1 base at J, leaving 3 bases unmatched. The CDR3: CAILTSGTDTQYF. CDR3 sequence (DNA): TGTGCCATACTGACTAGCGGCACAGATACGCAGTATTTT.

This clonotype was picked up many times. The CDR3 loop is CSARKREAFVFYEQYF. The CDR3 region has the DNA TGCAGTGCTAGGAAGCGGGAGGCCTTCGTATTCTACGAGCAGTACTTC. The chain joins TRBV20-1 to TRBJ2-7; 9 nucleotides line up with TRBD2. In germline, CDR1 is DFQATT, CDR2 SNEGSKA (reference sequence). The V gene end was trimmed by 3 bases and the J gene end by 3 bases; junction bases not matched to a gene: 12. This CDR3 has 16 residues.

CDR3 sequence reads: CSASGTGQETQYF. The CDR3 region has the DNA TGCAGTGCTAGTGGGACAGGCCAAGAGACCCAGTACTTC. V usage is TRBV20-1 and J usage is TRBJ2-5; 8 bases map to TRBD1. The CDR3 contains 13 residues. Trimming cost V 3 bases and J 1 base; bases outside gene matches: 1. Per the germline V gene, CDR1 is DFQATT and CDR2 is SNEGSKA (reference sequence).

This clonotype occurred many times. The rearrangement joins TRBV12-3 or TRBV12-4 to TRBJ2-7, with a tentative D call TRBD2 (7 bases). Trimming stripped 6 bases from V and 2 bases from J, with 14 bases between. CDR3 length: 14 amino acids. The CDR3, as DNA: TGTGCCAGCAGACCCGGCGGGGGCCCCTACGAGCAGTACTTC. It translates to CASRPGGGPYEQYF.

This clonotype was found a few times. J is TRBJ2-7 and V is TRBV30; D tentatively reads TRBD1 or TRBD2 (5 bases each). The CDR3 has 15 residues. The V gene's germline CDR1 is GTSNPN and CDR2 SVGIG (reference sequence). V gave up 2 bases and J gave up 4 bases, with 18 bases separating them. The CDR3 sequence: CAWSHRVGTGYEQYF. In DNA, the CDR3 is TGTGCCTGGAGTCACCGGGTTGGGACGGGGTACGAGCAGTACTTC.

This clonotype was seen a handful of times. The V call is TRBV7-2, the J call TRBJ2-6; possible D gene TRBD2, 5 bases. The germline V gene has CDR1 SGHTA and CDR2 FQGNSA. The V gene lost 4 bases and the J gene lost 2 bases, with 12 bases spanning the gap. The CDR3 is 16 amino acids. Here the CDR3 reads CASSWGGLPGANVLTF. In DNA, the CDR3 is TGTGCCAGCAGCTGGGGTGGACTCCCTGGGGCCAACGTCCTGACTTTC.

The gene calls are TRBV7-9 and TRBJ1-5; unclear D gene. The germline gives CDR1 SEHNR, CDR2 FQNEAQ (reference sequence). Trimming took off 0 bases at V and 2 bases at J, with 5 bases between the two ends. This CDR3 comprises 14 residues. The CDR3, as DNA: TGTGCCAGCAGCTTAGCCGCGGGCAATCAGCCCCAGCATTTT. This codes for CASSLAAGNQPQHF.

This clonotype was detected once. V is TRBV5-1 and J is TRBJ1-1; possible D gene TRBD1, 5 bases. The CDR3 is made up of 13 amino acids. CDR1 is SGHRS and CDR2 is YFSETQ in the germline V gene. V was trimmed by 0 bases and J by 7 bases, leaving 10 bases between them. In DNA, the CDR3 is TGCGCCAGCAGCTTGGCCGGGGGTAGTGAAGCTTTCTTT. Protein: CASSLAGGSEAFF.

This clonotype was seen ten or more times. V and J are TRBV28 and TRBJ2-7; the match to TRBD2 covers 8 bases. CDR3 length: 15 amino acids. Trimming cost V 3 bases and J 0 bases; bases outside gene matches: 4. CDR1 MDHEN and CDR2 SYDVKM come from the germline V gene. The CDR3 is CASSFSGVSSYEQYF. The CDR3 coding sequence is TGTGCCAGCAGTTTTAGCGGGGTGAGCTCCTACGAGCAGTACTTC.

This clonotype turned up a few times. The chain couples TRBV7-9 to TRBJ1-5, with D perhaps matching TRBD1 (5 bases). The length of the CDR3 is 15 residues. Germline V gene sequence: CDR1 SEHNR, CDR2 FQNEAQ (reference sequence). V was clipped by 1 base and J by 7 bases, with 14 bases between them. The CDR3 DNA is TGTGCCAGCAGCTTAGGACAGAGGGAGCGCCAGCCCCAGCATTTT. It translates to CASSLGQRERQPQHF.

This clonotype was observed many times. The V call is TRBV19, the J call TRBJ2-3; TRBD2 matches 8 bases. The junction had 16 bases not matched to a gene; V was cut back by 6 bases and J by 5 bases. CDR1 is LNHDA, CDR2 SQIVND, per germline (reference sequence). The CDR3 has 17 amino acids. The CDR3 region is CASSPTSGLTSRDTQYF. CDR3 in DNA: TGTGCCAGTAGCCCCACTAGCGGACTAACCTCCCGAGATACGCAGTATTTT.

A few counts support this clonotype. This chain uses TRBV28 with TRBJ2-3; 8 bases agree with TRBD2. The ends lost 6 bases at V and 0 bases at J; junction bases unmatched: 8. The germline V gene encodes CDR1 MDHEN and CDR2 SYDVKM. The CDR3 loop spans 16 amino acids. The CDR3 protein is CASRPPLAGSTDTQYF. For the CDR3, the DNA is TGTGCCAGCAGACCCCCCTTAGCGGGGAGCACAGATACGCAGTATTTT.

This clonotype was detected only a few times. V gene TRBV2 combines with J gene TRBJ1-4; D might be TRBD1 (5 bases). The CDR3 loop spans 16 amino acids. V lost 3 bases and J 1 base, leaving 12 bases between the germline ends. CDR1 and CDR2 (germline): SNHLY, FYNNEI. The CDR3 protein is CASSDVEGVTNEKLFF. As DNA, the CDR3 is TGTGCCAGCAGTGACGTCGAAGGGGTAACTAATGAAAAACTGTTTTTT.